These 7 T cell receptor beta chains share one sample of origin, sequenced in a study of T-cell reconstitution after alpha-beta-depleted transplantation in children. Preparation of the TCRbeta library involved a method that used unique molecular identifiers. TCRdb processed the PCR reads anew with MiXCR; each CDR3 protein has one entry. The table lists hundreds of thousands of distinct CDR3 sequences, roughly 18% of them singletons. The material sequenced was PBMCs from the stem cell graft donor, taken from the stem cell graft. The receptors stem from a human donor who donated a stem cell graft to a child with acute lymphoblastic leukemia.

This rearrangement joins TRBV9 to TRBJ2-7; no clear D gene. Trimming cost V 1 base and J 3 bases, with 8 bases left between them. This CDR3 comprises 13 residues. CDR1 and CDR2 from the germline V gene are SGDLS and YYNGEE. The CDR3 DNA sequence: TGTGCCAGCAGCGTACAGCCTTTCTACGAGCAGTACTTC. Translation gives CASSVQPFYEQYF.

The chain employs TRBV5-1 and TRBJ2-7, with D tentatively TRBD2 (5 bases). CDR1 is SGHRS and CDR2 is YFSETQ in the germline V gene. Trimming left V 0 bases short and J 2 bases short, with 15 bases between. This CDR3 region has 16 residues. The CDR3 nucleotides read TGCGCCAGCAGCTTGGCCAAAATTAGCGCAACCTACGAGCAGTACTTC. Translation gives CASSLAKISATYEQYF.

This clonotype was seen a few times. The chain is built from TRBV29-1 and TRBJ2-1; 12 bases align to TRBD2. The V and J ends lost 4 bases and 6 bases, in that order; junction bases with no gene match: 1. The CDR3 spans 13 residues. The germline V gene has CDR1 SQVTM and CDR2 ANQGSEA. The CDR3: CSVGTSGANEQFF. The CDR3 DNA sequence: TGCAGCGTTGGGACTAGCGGGGCCAATGAGCAGTTCTTC.

This clonotype occurred a few times. V usage is TRBV18 and J usage is TRBJ2-5; 9 bases are a match to TRBD1. Germline V CDR1 and CDR2: KGHSH, LQKENI. V shed 1 base and J 1 base; nucleotides not matched to a gene: 7. The CDR3 has 17 amino acids. As DNA, the CDR3 is TGTGCCAGCTCACCACGGGACAGGGCCGGGCGCCAAGAGACCCAGTACTTC. Residues: CASSPRDRAGRQETQYF.

The chain links TRBV9 to TRBJ2-7, with TRBD1 identical over 9 bases. V trimming: 2 bases; J trimming: 5 bases; junction bases outside the gene matches: 8. The CDR3 runs 15 residues. Germline CDR1 SGDLS, CDR2 YYNGEE. The CDR3 DNA reads as TGTGCCAGCAGCGTCCCCGGGACAGGGAGCCACGAGCAGTACTTC. This translates into CASSVPGTGSHEQYF.

This chain uses TRBV5-1 with TRBJ1-1; 9 bases align to TRBD1. The CDR3 consists of 16 residues. Looked up from germline, CDR1 is SGHRS and CDR2 is YFSETQ. V lost 4 bases and J lost 1; bases outside the gene matches: 8. The CDR3 bases are TGCGCCAGCAGCGGTACCGGGACAGGGACGAACACTGAAGCTTTCTTT. It translates to CASSGTGTGTNTEAFF.

This clonotype was seen only once. This rearrangement joins TRBV5-1 to TRBJ1-2, with TRBD1 identical over 9 bases. The CDR3 runs to 15 residues. V lost 6 bases and J lost 6; bases outside the gene matches: 12. Germline V CDR1 and CDR2: SGHRS, YFSETQ. The CDR3 DNA reads TGCGCCAGCACCCAGACAGGACAGGGGTCGGATGGCTACACCTTC. Protein: CASTQTGQGSDGYTF.